The T cell receptor (beta chain) under discussion was sequenced for a study of blood T cell repertoires in COVID-19. Study in general: The study drew acute and convalescent COVID-19 samples from the United States, Italy and Spain. Sample material is recorded as cDNA or gDNA derived from T cells, B-cell-depleted T cells, or PBMCs.

The V gene's germline CDR1 is SGHDT and CDR2 YYEEEE. The CDR3 has 16 residues. Trimming at V came to 4 bases and at J to 2 bases, leaving 8 bases not matched to a gene. TCRdb's table, derived via immunoSEQ multiplex PCR, lists solely in-frame clones and lacks some. The table shows approximately 350,000 clones, with about 90% occurring only once. The study assigned cohorts using participant-reported clinical history. Recovered Cohort 3 donors showed two negative PCRs, clearance, or symptom resolution. The specimen was PBMCs or T cells enriched from blood (not recorded which). V is TRBV5-6 and J is TRBJ1-3, with 8 bases fitting TRBD1. The TCR was taken from a woman between 25 and 40 years old who had recovered from COVID-19. The CDR3, as DNA: TGTGCCAGCAGCCCCCGGGACAGGAGAACTGGAAACACCATATATTTT. Protein sequence: CASSPRDRRTGNTIYF.